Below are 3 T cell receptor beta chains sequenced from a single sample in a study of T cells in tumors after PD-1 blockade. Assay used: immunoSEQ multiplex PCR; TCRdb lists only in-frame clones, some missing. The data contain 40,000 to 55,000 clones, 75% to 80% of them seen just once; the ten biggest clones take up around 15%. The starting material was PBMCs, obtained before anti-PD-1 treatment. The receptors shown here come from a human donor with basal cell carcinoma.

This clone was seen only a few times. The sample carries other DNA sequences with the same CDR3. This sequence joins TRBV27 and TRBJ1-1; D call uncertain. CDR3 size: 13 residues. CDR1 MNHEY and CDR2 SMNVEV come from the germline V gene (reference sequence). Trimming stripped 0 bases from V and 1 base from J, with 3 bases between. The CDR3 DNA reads TGTGCCAGCAGTTTATCGAGGAACACTGAAGCTTTCTTT. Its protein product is CASSLSRNTEAFF.

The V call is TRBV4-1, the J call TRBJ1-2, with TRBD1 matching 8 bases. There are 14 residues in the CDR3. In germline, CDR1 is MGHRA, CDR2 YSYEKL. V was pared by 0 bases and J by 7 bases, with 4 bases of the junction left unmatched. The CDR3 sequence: CASSQEGRGLGYTF. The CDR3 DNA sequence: TGCGCCAGCAGCCAAGAAGGCAGGGGGCTTGGCTACACCTTC.

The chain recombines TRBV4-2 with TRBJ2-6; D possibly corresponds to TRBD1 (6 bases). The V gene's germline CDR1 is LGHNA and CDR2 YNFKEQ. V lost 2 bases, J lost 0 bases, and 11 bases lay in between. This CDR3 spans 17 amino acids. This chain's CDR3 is CASSQTGTSSGANVLTF. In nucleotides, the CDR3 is TGTGCCAGCAGCCAAACAGGGACAAGCTCTGGGGCCAACGTCCTGACTTTC.